The count of the clone carrying this TCR beta chain is one. This specimen belongs to a study of T cell responses to AZD1222 COVID-19 vaccine. Sequencing used immunoSEQ multiplex PCR; TCRdb keeps in-frame clones, though not all of them. This table has approximately 110,000 clones, 70% to 90% appearing once. CDR1 DFQATT and CDR2 SNEGSKA come from the germline V gene (reference sequence). CDR3 length equals 15 residues. V shed 3 bases and J 11 bases; nucleotides not matched to a gene: 12. The sequence came from an adult in good health. Here the sequenced sample was peripheral blood, taken on day 0 of AZD1222 vaccination. The genes are TRBV20-1 and TRBJ1-5; 11 bases align to TRBD1. In DNA form, the CDR3 reads TGCAGTGCTAGTGACTCCGGGACAGGGGGGTTAACCCAGCATTTT. This sequence encodes CSASDSGTGGLTQHF.